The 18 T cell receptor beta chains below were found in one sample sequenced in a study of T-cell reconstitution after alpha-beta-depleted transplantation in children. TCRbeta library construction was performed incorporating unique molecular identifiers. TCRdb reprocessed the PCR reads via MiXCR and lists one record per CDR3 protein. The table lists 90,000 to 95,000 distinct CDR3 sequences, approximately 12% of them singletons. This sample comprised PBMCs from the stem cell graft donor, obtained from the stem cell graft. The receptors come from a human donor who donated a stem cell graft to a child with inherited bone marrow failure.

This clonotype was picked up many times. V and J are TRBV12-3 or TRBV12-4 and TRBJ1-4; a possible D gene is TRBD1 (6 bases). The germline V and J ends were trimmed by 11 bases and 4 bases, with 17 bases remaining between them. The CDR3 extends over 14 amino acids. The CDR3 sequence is CASRRDTFNEKLFF. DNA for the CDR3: TGTGCCTCACGTCGGGACACCTTTAATGAAAAACTGTTTTTT.

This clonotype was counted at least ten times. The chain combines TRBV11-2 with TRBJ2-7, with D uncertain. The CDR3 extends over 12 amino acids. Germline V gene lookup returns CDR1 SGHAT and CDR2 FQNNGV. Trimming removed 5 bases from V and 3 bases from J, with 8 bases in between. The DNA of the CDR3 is TGTGCCAGCAGCCTACAAGTCTACGAGCAGTACTTC. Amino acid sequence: CASSLQVYEQYF.

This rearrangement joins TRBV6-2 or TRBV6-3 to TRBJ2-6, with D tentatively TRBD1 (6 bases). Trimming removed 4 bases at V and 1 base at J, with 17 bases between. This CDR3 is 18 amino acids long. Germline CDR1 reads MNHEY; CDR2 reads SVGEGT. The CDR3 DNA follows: TGTGCCAGCAGTTCCCAGGGGCCCGAGGGGTCTGGGGCCAACGTCCTGACTTTC. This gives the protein CASSSQGPEGSGANVLTF.

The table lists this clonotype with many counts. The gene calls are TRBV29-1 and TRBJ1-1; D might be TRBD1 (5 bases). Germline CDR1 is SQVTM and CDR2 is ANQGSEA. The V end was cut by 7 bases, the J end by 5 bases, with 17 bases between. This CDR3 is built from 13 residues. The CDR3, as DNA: TGCAGCGGTGGGAGTTGGGGGGGGACTGAAGCTTTCTTT. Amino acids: CSGGSWGGTEAFF.

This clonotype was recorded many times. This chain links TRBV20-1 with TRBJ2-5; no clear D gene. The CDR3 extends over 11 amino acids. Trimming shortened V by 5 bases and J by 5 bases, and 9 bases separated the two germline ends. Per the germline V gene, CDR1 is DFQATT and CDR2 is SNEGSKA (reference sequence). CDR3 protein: CSAPSVETQYF. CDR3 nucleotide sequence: TGCAGTGCTCCCTCTGTGGAGACCCAGTACTTC.

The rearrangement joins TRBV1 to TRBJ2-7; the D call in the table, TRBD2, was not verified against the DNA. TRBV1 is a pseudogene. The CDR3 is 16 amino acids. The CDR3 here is CTSSRPRSILSYEQYF. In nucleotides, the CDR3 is TGCACCAGCAGCCGCCCTCGGAGTATCCTCTCCTACGAGCAGTACTTC.

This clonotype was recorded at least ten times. This CDR3 is CASSQEGYSNQPQHF. CDR3 nucleotides: TGTGCCAGCAGTCAAGAGGGATATAGCAATCAGCCCCAGCATTTT. The chain couples TRBV7-2 to TRBJ1-5; D is uncertain. The CDR3 extends over 15 amino acids. Trimming removed 6 bases from V and 0 bases from J, with 12 bases in between. The germline V gene encodes CDR1 SGHTA and CDR2 FQGNSA.

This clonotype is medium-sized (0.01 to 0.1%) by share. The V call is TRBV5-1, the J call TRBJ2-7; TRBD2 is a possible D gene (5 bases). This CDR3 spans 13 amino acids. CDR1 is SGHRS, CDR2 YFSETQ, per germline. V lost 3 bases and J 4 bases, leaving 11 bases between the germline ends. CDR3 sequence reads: CASSWEPNYEQYF. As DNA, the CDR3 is TGCGCCAGCAGCTGGGAGCCCAATTACGAGCAGTACTTC.

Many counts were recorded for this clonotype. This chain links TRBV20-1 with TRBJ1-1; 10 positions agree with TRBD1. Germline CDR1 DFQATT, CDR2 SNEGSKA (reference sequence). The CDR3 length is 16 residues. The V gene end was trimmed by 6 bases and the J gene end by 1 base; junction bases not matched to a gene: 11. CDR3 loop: CSAGGQGYVENTEAFF. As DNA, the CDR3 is TGCAGTGCGGGGGGACAGGGGTACGTTGAGAACACTGAAGCTTTCTTT.

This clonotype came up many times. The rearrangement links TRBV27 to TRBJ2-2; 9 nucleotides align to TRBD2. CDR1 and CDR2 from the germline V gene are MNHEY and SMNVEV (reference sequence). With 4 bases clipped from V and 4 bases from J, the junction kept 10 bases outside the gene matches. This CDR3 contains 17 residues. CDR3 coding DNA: TGTGCCAGCAGTTCGTCTTGGGGGCGGGGGGGCACCGGGGAGCTGTTTTTT. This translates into CASSSSWGRGGTGELFF.

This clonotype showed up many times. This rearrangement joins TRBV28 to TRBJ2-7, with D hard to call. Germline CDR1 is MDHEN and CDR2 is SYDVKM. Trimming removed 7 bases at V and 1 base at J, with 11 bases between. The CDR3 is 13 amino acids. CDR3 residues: CASKPRQSYEQYF. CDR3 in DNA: TGTGCCAGCAAACCGAGACAATCCTACGAGCAGTACTTC. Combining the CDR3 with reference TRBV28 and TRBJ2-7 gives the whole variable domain DVKVTQSSRYLVKRTGEKVFLECVQDMDHENMFWYRQDPGLGLRLIYFSYDVKMKEKGDIPEGYSVSREKKERFSLILESASTNQTSMYLCASKPRQSYEQYFGPGTRLTVT.

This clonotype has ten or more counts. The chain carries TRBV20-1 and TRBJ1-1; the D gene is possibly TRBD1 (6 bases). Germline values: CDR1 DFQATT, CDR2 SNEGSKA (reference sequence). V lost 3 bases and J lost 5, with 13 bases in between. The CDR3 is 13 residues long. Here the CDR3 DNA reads TGCAGTGCTAGCGGGGGGGCTGGAACTGAAGCTTTCTTT. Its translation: CSASGGAGTEAFF.

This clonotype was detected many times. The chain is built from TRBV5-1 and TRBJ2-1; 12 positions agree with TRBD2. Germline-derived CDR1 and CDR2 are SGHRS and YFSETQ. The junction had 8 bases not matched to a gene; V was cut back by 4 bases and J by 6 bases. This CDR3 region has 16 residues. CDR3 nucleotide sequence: TGCGCCAGCAGCCAGTTGGGACTAGCGGGTATCAATGAGCAGTTCTTC. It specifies CASSQLGLAGINEQFF.

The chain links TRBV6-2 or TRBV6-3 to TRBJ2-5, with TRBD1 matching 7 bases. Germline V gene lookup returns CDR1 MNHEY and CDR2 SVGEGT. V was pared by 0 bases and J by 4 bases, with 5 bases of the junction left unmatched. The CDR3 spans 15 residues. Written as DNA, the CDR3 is TGTGCCAGCAGTTACTCGGGACAGTTGACAGAGACCCAGTACTTC. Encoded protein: CASSYSGQLTETQYF.

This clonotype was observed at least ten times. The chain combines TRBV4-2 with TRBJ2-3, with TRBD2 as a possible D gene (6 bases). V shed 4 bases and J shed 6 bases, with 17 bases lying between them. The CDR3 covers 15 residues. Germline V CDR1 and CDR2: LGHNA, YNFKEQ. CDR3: CASSLTGGTGDTQYF. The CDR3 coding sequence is TGTGCCAGCAGCCTCACCGGGGGTACTGGGGATACGCAGTATTTT.

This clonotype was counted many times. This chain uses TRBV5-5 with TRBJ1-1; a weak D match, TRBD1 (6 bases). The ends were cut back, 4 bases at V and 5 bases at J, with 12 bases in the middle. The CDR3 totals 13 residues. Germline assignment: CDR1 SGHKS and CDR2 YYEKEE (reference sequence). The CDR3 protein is CASSQQGWTEAFF. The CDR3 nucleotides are TGTGCCAGCAGCCAGCAGGGGTGGACTGAAGCTTTCTTT.

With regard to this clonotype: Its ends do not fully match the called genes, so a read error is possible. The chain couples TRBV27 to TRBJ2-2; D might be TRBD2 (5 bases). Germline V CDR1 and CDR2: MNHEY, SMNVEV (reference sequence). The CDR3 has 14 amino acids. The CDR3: CASKSGLNTGELFF. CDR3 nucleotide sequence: TGTGCCAGCAAATCGGGCCTGAACACCGGGGAGCTTTTTTTT.

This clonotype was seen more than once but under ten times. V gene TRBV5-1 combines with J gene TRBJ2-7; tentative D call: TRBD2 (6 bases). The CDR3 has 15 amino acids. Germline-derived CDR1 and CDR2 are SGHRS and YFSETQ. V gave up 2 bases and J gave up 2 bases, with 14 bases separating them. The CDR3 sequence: CASSFGSEGTYEQYF. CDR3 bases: TGCGCCAGCAGCTTTGGATCGGAGGGGACCTACGAGCAGTACTTC.